This T cell receptor beta chain derives from a study of T cell responses to AZD1222 COVID-19 vaccine. Concerning this clone itself: The target antigen is unknown.

The length of the CDR3 is 16 residues. Germline CDR1 is MNHEY and CDR2 is SMNVEV (reference sequence). V shed 6 bases and J 4 bases; nucleotides not matched to a gene: 10. Profiled with immunoSEQ multiplex PCR; TCRdb holds only in-frame clones, not every one. The sample contains approximately 30,000 clones, approximately 78% of which appear only once. Study results and limitations: Sampled repertoires all dated from after the peak T cell response. Just a handful of people given AZD1222 tested seropositive at baseline.

The sample in question was peripheral blood, obtained on day 0 of AZD1222 vaccination. This TCR was recovered from an adult in good health. This rearrangement joins TRBV27 to TRBJ2-5; 11 nucleotides line up with TRBD2. The DNA for the CDR3 is TGTGCCAGCAGGACCCTTAGCGGGAGGGCCCTAGAGACCCAGTACTTC. Amino acid sequence: CASRTLSGRALETQYF.